This T cell receptor (beta chain) stems from a study of response to subunit inactivated influenza vaccine. TCRdb processed the RT-PCR reads anew with MiXCR; each CDR3 protein has one entry. The table lists just under 550,000 distinct CDR3 sequences, under 30% of them singletons. Germline values: CDR1 MNHEY, CDR2 SVGEGT. V was clipped by 5 bases and J by 11 bases, with 12 bases between them. This CDR3 spans 12 amino acids. This sample was also put to use in a study of T cells expressing NK-cell markers. That work contributes: 5'RACE template switching with UMIs produced the TCR beta cDNA. Repertoires of TCR beta were obtained from T cells sorted as CD3+CD56+NKG2C+, CD3+CD56+NKG2C- and CD3+CD56-NKG2C+. Restriction of sorting to alpha-beta TCR T cells was accomplished in several experiments using an anti-gamma-delta TCR antibody. As a fraction of CD8+ T cells, dominant NKG2C+ clonotypes reached roughly 1.0-7.5% in 5 or 6 donors. The CD3+CD56-NKG2C+ fraction was also led by these clonotypes in a few donors.

The chain is built from TRBV6-2 or TRBV6-3 and TRBJ2-2; D is unclear. This TCR was recovered from a man aged 45-65 years who received an inactivated influenza vaccine. This material consisted of CD4+ T cells sorted from PBMCs, taken approximately 12 days after vaccination. DNA for the CDR3: TGTGCCAGCAGTGATCCGAGTGACGAGCTGTTTTTT. This sequence encodes CASSDPSDELFF.